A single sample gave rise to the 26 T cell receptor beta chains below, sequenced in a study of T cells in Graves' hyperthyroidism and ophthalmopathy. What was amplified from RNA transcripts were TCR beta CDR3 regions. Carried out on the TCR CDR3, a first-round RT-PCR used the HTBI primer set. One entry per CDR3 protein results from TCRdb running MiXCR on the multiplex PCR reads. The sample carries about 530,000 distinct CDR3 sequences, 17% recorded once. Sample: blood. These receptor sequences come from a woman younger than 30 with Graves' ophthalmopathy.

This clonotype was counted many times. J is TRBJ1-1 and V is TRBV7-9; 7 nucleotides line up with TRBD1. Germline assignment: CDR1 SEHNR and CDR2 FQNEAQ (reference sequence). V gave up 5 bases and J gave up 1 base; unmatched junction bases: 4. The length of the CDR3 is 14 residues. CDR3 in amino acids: CASSRDSWNTEAFF. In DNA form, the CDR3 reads TGTGCCAGCAGCAGGGACAGTTGGAACACTGAAGCTTTCTTT.

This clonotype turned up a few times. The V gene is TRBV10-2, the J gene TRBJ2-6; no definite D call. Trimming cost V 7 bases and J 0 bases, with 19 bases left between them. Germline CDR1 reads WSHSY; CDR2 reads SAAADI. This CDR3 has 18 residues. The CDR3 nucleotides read TGCGCCAGCACTGGCGACTCCTCTTCCTTCTCTGGGGCCAACGTCCTGACTTTC. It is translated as CASTGDSSSFSGANVLTF.

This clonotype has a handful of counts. The CDR3 nucleotides read TGTGCCTGGAAAGACAGGCTCTCAGGAAACACCATATATTTT. This codes for CAWKDRLSGNTIYF. The chain is built from TRBV30 and TRBJ1-3; D might be TRBD1 (6 bases). V gave up 4 bases and J gave up 4 bases, with 14 bases separating them. Germline CDR1 is GTSNPN and CDR2 is SVGIG (reference sequence). The CDR3 has 14 amino acids.

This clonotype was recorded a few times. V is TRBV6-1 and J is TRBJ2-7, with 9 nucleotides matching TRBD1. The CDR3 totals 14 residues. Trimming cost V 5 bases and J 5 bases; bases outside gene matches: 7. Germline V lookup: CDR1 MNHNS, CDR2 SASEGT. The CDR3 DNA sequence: TGTGCCAGCAGTAGGGACAGGGCGCGGAACGAGCAGTACTTC. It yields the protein CASSRDRARNEQYF.

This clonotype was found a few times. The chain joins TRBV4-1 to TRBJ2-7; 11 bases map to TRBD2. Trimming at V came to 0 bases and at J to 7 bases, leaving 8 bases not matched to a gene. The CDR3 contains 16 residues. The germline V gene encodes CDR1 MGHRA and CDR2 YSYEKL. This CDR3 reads CASSQEKLAGGLEQYF. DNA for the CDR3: TGCGCCAGCAGCCAAGAAAAGCTAGCGGGAGGTTTGGAGCAGTACTTC.

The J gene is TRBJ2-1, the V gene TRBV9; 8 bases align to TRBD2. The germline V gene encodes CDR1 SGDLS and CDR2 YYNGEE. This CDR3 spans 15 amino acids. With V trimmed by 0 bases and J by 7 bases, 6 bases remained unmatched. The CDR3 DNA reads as TGTGCCAGCAGCGTAGAGATTAGCGGGATAAATGAGCAGTTCTTC. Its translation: CASSVEISGINEQFF. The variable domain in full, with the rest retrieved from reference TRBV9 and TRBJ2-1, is DSGVTQTPKHLITATGQRVTLRCSPRSGDLSVYWYQQSLDQGLQFLIQYYNGEERAKGNILERFSAQQFPDLHSELNLSSLELGDSALYFCASSVEISGINEQFFGPGTRLTVL.

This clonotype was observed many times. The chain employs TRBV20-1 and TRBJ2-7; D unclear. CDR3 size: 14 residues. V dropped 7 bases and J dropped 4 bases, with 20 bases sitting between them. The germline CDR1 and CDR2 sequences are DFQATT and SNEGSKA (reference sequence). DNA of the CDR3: TGCAGTGTAGCTCGACGGCGCGAGCCGTACGAGCAGTACTTC. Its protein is CSVARRREPYEQYF.

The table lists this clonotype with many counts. The CDR3 protein is CASSWSGQGGEQYF. CDR3 nucleotides: TGTGCCAGCAGTTGGAGCGGACAGGGTGGCGAGCAGTACTTC. The chain recombines TRBV28 with TRBJ2-7, with TRBD1 matching 8 bases. CDR1 MDHEN and CDR2 SYDVKM come from the germline V gene. V gave up 4 bases and J gave up 6 bases; unmatched junction bases: 8. This CDR3 has 14 amino acids.

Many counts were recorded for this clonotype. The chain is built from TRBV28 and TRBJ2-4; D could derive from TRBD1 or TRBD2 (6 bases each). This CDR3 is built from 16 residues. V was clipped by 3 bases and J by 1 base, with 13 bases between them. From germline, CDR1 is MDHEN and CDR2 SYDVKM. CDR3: CASSFWVGGAKNIQYF. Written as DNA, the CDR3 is TGTGCCAGCAGTTTCTGGGTAGGGGGGGCCAAAAACATTCAGTACTTC.

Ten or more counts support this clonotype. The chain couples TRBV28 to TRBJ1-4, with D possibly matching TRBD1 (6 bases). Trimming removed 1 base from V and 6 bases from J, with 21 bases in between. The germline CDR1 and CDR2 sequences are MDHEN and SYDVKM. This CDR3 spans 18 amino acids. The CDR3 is CASSLSTSNRAEDEKLFF. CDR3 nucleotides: TGTGCCAGCAGTTTATCCACCTCCAACAGGGCCGAGGATGAAAAACTGTTTTTT.

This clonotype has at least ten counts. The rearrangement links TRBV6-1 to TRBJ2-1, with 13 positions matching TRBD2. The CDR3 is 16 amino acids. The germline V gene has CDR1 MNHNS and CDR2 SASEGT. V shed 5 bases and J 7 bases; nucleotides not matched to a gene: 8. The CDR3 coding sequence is TGTGCCAGCAGTTCCCGAGGGACTAGCGGGATGAATGAGCAGTTCTTC. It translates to CASSSRGTSGMNEQFF.

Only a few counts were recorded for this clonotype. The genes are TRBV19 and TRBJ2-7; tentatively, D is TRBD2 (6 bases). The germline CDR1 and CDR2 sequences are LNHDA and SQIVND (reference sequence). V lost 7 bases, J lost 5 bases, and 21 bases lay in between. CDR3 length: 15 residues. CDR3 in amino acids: CASTPGAGLHDEQYF. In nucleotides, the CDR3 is TGTGCCAGTACCCCGGGAGCGGGCCTGCACGACGAGCAGTACTTC.

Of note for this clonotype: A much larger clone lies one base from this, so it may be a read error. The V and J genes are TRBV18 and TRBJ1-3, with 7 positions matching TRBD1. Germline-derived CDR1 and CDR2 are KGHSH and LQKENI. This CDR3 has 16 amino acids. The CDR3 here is CASPPGQLDSGNTIYF. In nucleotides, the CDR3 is TGTGCCAGCCCACCGGGACAGCTGGATTCTGGAAACACCATATATTTT.

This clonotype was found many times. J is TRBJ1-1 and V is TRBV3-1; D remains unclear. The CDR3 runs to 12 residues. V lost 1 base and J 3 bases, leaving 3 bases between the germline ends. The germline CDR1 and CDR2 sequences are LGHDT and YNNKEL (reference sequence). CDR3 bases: TGTGCCAGCAGCCAAGCGGACACTGAAGCTTTCTTT. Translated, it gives CASSQADTEAFF.

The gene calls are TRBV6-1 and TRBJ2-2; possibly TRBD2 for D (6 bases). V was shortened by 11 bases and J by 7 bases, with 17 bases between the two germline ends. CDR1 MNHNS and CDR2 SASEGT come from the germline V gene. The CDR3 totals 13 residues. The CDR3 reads CARSLAYNGELFF. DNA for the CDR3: TGTGCCCGGAGTCTAGCGTATAACGGGGAGCTGTTTTTT.

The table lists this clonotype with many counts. CDR3 nucleotide sequence: TGCGCCAGCAGCCAAGAACAAGGCGGACATGGCTACACCTTC. This encodes CASSQEQGGHGYTF. The chain uses TRBV4-1 and TRBJ1-2; no definite D call. CDR1 MGHRA and CDR2 YSYEKL come from the germline V gene. The CDR3 sequence is 14 residues long. The V end lost 0 bases, the J end lost 6 bases, and 11 bases lay between the germline ends.

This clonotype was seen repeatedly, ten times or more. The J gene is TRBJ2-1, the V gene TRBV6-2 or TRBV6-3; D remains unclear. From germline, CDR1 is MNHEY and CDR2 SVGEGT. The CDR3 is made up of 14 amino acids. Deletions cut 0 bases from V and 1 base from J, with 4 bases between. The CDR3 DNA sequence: TGTGCCAGCAGTTACTCGCGGTCCTACAATGAGCAGTTCTTC. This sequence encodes CASSYSRSYNEQFF.

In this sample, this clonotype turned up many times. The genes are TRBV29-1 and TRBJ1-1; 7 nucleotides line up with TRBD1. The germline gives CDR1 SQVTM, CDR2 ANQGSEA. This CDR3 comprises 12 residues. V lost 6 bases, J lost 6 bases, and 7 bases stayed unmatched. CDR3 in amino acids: CSVDQGGSEAFF. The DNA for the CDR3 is TGCAGCGTCGATCAGGGGGGGTCTGAAGCTTTCTTT.

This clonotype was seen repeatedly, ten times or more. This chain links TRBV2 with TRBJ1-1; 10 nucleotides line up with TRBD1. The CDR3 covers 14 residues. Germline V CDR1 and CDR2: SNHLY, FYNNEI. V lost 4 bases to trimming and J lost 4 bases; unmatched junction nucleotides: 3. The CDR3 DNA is TGTGCCAGCAGTGGGGACAGGGGTCTCACTGAAGCTTTCTTT. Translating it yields CASSGDRGLTEAFF.

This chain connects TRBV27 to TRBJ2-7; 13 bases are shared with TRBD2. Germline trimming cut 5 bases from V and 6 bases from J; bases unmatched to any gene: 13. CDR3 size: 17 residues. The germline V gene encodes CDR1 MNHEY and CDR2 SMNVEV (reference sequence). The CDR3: CASSVGLAGLIRGEQYF. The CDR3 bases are TGTGCCAGCAGTGTGGGACTAGCGGGGCTTATCCGCGGCGAGCAGTACTTC.

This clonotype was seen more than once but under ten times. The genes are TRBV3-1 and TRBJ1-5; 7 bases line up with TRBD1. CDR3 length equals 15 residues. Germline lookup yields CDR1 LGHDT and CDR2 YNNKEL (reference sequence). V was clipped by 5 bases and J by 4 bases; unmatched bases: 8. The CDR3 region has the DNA TGTGCCAGCAGCTTTTCGGACAGGCGGAATCAGCCCCAGCATTTT. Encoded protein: CASSFSDRRNQPQHF.

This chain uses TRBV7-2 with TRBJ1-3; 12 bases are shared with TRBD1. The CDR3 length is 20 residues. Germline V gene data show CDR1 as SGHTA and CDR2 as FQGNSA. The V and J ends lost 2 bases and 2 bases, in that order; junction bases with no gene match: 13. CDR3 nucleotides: TGTGCCAGCAGCTTACGAAGGGCAATGGGACAGGGGGCTGCTGGAAACACCATATATTTT. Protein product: CASSLRRAMGQGAAGNTIYF.

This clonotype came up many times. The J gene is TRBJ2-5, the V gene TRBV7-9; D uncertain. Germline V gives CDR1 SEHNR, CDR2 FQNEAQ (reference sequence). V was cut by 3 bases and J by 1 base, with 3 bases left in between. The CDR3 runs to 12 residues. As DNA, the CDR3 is TGTGCCAGCAGCTTTCTCCAAGAGACCCAGTACTTC. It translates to CASSFLQETQYF.

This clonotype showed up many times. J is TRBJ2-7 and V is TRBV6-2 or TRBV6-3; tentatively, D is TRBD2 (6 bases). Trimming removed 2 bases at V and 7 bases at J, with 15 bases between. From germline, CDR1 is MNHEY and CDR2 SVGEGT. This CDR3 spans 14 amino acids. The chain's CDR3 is CASSYQAGSGEQYF. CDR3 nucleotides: TGTGCCAGCAGTTACCAGGCGGGATCGGGTGAGCAGTACTTC.

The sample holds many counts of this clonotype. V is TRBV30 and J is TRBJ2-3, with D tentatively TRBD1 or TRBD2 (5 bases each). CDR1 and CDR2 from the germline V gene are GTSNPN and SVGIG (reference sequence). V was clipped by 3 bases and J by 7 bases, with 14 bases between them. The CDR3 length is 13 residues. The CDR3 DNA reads TGTGCCTGGAGCGGGACCTCGGGACATACGCAGTATTTT. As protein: CAWSGTSGHTQYF.

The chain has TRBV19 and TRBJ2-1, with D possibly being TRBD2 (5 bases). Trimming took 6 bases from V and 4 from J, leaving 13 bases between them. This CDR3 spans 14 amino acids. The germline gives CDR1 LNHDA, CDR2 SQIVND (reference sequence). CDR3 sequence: CASRWTLDYNEQFF. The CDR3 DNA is TGTGCCAGTAGATGGACTCTAGATTACAATGAGCAGTTCTTC.